The clone carrying this TCR beta chain has a handful of counts. What it recognizes is unknown. TCRdb keeps only in-frame clones here, not all; method: immunoSEQ multiplex PCR. The sample holds 2,200 or so clones; 25% are singletons and the top ten take 7.8%. This record comes from a study of T cells in localized non-small cell lung cancer. Whole-study findings and limits: Exceeding tumor, uninvolved adjacent lung had the highest T cell clonality.

Germline-derived CDR1 and CDR2 are SGDLS and YYNGEE. The J segment lost 10 bases and the V segment lost 5 bases, leaving 5 bases of the junction unmatched. CDR3 length: 12 residues. The specimen comprised lung tumor tissue, sampled before any cancer treatment. The V and J genes are TRBV9 and TRBJ1-1; 10 bases match TRBD1. This TCR derives from a woman between 40 and 69 years old with stage III squamous cell lung carcinoma. CDR3 protein: CASRRRDRGAFF. DNA of the CDR3: TGTGCCAGCAGGCGTAGGGACAGGGGAGCTTTCTTT.